Each of the 21 T cell receptor beta chains below was sequenced from the same sample in a study of cytomegalovirus exposure and HLA in healthy donors. 60 Vbeta and 13 Jbeta primers were used in PCR. Only in-frame clones appear in the TCRdb table, and some are missing; sequencing was by immunoSEQ multiplex PCR. Here the sample spans about 160,000 clones, 80% to 90% being singletons. The sequenced material came from PBMCs. These receptors came from a woman in her twenties or thirties in good health and CMV-seropositive.

The chain combines TRBV7-8 with TRBJ1-2; D is unresolved. V lost 0 bases and J 5 bases, leaving 16 bases between the germline ends. The CDR3 has 16 amino acids. The germline gives CDR1 SGHVS, CDR2 FQNEAQ. CDR3 region: CASSLAISGSPYGYTF. CDR3 sequence (DNA): TGTGCCAGCAGCTTAGCGATAAGCGGCAGCCCGTATGGCTACACCTTC.

This clone was picked up a small number of times. The chain recombines TRBV11-2 with TRBJ2-3, with TRBD2 as a possible D gene (5 bases). Trimming removed 1 base from V and 4 bases from J, with 6 bases in between. The germline V gene has CDR1 SGHAT and CDR2 FQNNGV. The CDR3 has 13 amino acids. The CDR3 sequence: CASSLAGADTQYF. CDR3 nucleotide sequence: TGTGCCAGCAGCTTAGCCGGGGCAGATACGCAGTATTTT.

This clone has just one count. The chain employs TRBV18 and TRBJ2-7; D perhaps matches TRBD2 (5 bases). Trimming took off 3 bases at V and 2 bases at J, with 11 bases between the two ends. This CDR3 contains 14 residues. Germline CDR1 reads KGHSH; CDR2 reads LQKENI. CDR3 sequence reads: CASSPPDGTYEQYF. CDR3 bases: TGTGCCAGCTCACCCCCGGACGGGACCTACGAGCAGTACTTC. The variable domain in full, completed from reference TRBV18 and TRBJ2-7, reads NAGVMQNPRHLVRRRGQEARLRCSPMKGHSHVYWYRQLPEEGLKFMVYLQKENIIDESGMPKERFSAEFPKEGPSILRIQQVVRGDSAAYFCASSPPDGTYEQYFGPGTRLTVT.

J is TRBJ2-7 and V is TRBV27, with D perhaps TRBD2 (6 bases). Germline CDR1 and CDR2: MNHEY and SMNVEV (reference sequence). With 5 bases removed from V and 6 bases from J, the gap between germline ends came to 17 bases. The CDR3 is 14 amino acids. CDR3 region: CASSPYRTGSEQYF. Here the CDR3 DNA reads TGTGCCAGCAGTCCATACAGGACCGGGAGCGAGCAGTACTTC.

The V and J genes are TRBV28 and TRBJ1-1; weak D call: TRBD1 (6 bases). Germline-derived CDR1 and CDR2 are MDHEN and SYDVKM. The CDR3 has 15 amino acids. V was pared by 11 bases and J by 2 bases, with 21 bases between. CDR3 residues: CAVSDPGHLNTEAFF. For the CDR3, the DNA is TGTGCCGTAAGCGATCCGGGACACCTTAACACTGAAGCTTTCTTT.

The chain employs TRBV4-2 and TRBJ2-5, with TRBD1 as a possible D gene (6 bases). This CDR3 region has 13 residues. V dropped 4 bases and J dropped 2 bases, with 8 bases sitting between them. From germline, CDR1 is LGHNA and CDR2 YNFKEQ. CDR3 residues: CASSRDRQETQYF. In DNA, the CDR3 is TGTGCCAGCAGCCGCGACAGGCAAGAGACCCAGTACTTC.

The chain has TRBV18 and TRBJ2-5; TRBD2 is a possible D gene (5 bases). The ends were cut back, 2 bases at V and 2 bases at J, with 15 bases in the middle. This CDR3 has 16 residues. Per germline, CDR1 KGHSH and CDR2 LQKENI. CDR3 region: CASSPSMRVEQETQYF. DNA for the CDR3: TGTGCCAGCTCACCAAGCATGAGGGTTGAACAAGAGACCCAGTACTTC.

There are a few counts of this clone. J is TRBJ1-5 and V is TRBV15; no clear D. Trimming stripped 7 bases from V and 0 bases from J, with 10 bases between. CDR1 LNHNV and CDR2 YYDKDF come from the germline V gene (reference sequence). The CDR3 has 14 amino acids. CDR3 region: CATTSGYSNQPQHF. In nucleotides, the CDR3 is TGTGCCACCACAAGCGGATATAGCAATCAGCCCCAGCATTTT.

The chain carries TRBV10-3 and TRBJ2-2; 10 positions match TRBD2. CDR3 length equals 16 residues. CDR1 ENHRY and CDR2 SYGVKD come from the germline V gene. The trim removed 6 bases at V and 4 bases at J, leaving 8 bases unmatched. CDR3 bases: TGTGCCATCAGCCTTCTAGCGGGGGCTATCACCGGGGAGCTGTTTTTT. This codes for CAISLLAGAITGELFF.

J is TRBJ1-2 and V is TRBV27; the D is unclear. CDR1 and CDR2 (germline): MNHEY, SMNVEV (reference sequence). V was pared by 0 bases and J by 7 bases, with 21 bases between. The CDR3 totals 17 residues. This CDR3 is CASSLSTGSGFSSGYTF. CDR3 DNA: TGTGCCAGCAGTTTATCCACGGGATCCGGATTTTCTTCTGGCTACACCTTC.

This chain joins TRBV5-6 and TRBJ1-4; D remains unclear. Between the trimmed V and J ends, which lost 4 bases and 10 bases, there was a span of 23 bases. Germline CDR1 SGHDT, CDR2 YYEEEE. The CDR3 spans 16 residues. The CDR3 loop reads CASSRLDSSPLVKLFF. The CDR3, as DNA: TGTGCCAGCAGCCGCCTTGACTCTTCCCCTTTGGTAAAACTGTTTTTT. Combining the CDR3 with reference TRBV5-6 and TRBJ1-4 gives the whole variable domain DAGVTQSPTHLIKTRGQQVTLRCSPKSGHDTVSWYQQALGQGPQFIFQYYEEEERQRGNFPDRFSGHQFPNYSSELNVNALLLGDSALYLCASSRLDSSPLVKLFFGSGTQLSVL.

Only a few counts were recorded for this clone. CDR3 sequence: CASSAGDSSYEQYF. CDR3 DNA sequence: TGTGCCAGCAGCGCAGGGGACAGCTCCTACGAGCAGTACTTC. The chain uses TRBV9 and TRBJ2-7; 7 nucleotides align to TRBD1. Losses at the gene ends were 3 bases for V and 0 bases for J; bases not matched to a gene: 3. Per the germline V gene, CDR1 is SGDLS and CDR2 is YYNGEE. The CDR3 is 14 amino acids.

A few counts support this clone. The rearrangement uses TRBV4-1 and TRBJ1-5, with D uncertain. Trimming removed 1 base from V and 0 bases from J, with 10 bases in between. Germline V gene lookup returns CDR1 MGHRA and CDR2 YSYEKL. This CDR3 is 16 amino acids long. The CDR3 DNA sequence: TGCGCCAGCAGCCAAGTACCAGACTATAGCAATCAGCCCCAGCATTTT. Translating it yields CASSQVPDYSNQPQHF.

The rearrangement links TRBV13 to TRBJ2-3; 8 bases are shared with TRBD2. The trim removed 5 bases at V and 2 bases at J, leaving 15 bases unmatched. CDR1 PRHDT and CDR2 FYEKMQ come from the germline V gene (reference sequence). The CDR3 totals 18 residues. CDR3 DNA: TGTGCCAGCAGCCCCCCACGGGGAACTAGCGGACCCACAGATACGCAGTATTTT. As protein: CASSPPRGTSGPTDTQYF.

This chain connects TRBV7-2 to TRBJ2-1; no reliable D call. Germline CDR1 and CDR2: SGHTA and FQGNSA. With 8 bases removed from V and 13 bases from J, the gap between germline ends came to 15 bases. The CDR3 is 11 residues long. CDR3 residues: CASGVGYSQFF. The CDR3 DNA follows: TGTGCCAGCGGAGTAGGCTATTCCCAGTTCTTC.

The genes are TRBV19 and TRBJ2-2; 8 positions match TRBD1. V lost 5 bases and J lost 3; bases outside the gene matches: 5. This CDR3 is 15 amino acids long. Germline V gene sequence: CDR1 LNHDA, CDR2 SQIVND (reference sequence). The CDR3 region is CASSRTGLDTGELFF. The CDR3 region has the DNA TGTGCCAGTAGTCGGACAGGGTTGGACACCGGGGAGCTGTTTTTT.

The chain joins TRBV10-3 to TRBJ2-2, with 9 bases identical to TRBD2. This CDR3 is built from 14 residues. The germline V gene has CDR1 ENHRY and CDR2 SYGVKD. Trimming cost V 10 bases and J 4 bases; bases outside gene matches: 7. CDR3 DNA: TGTGCCAGCCGTAGCGGGGGACCCACCGGGGAGCTGTTTTTT. Protein sequence: CASRSGGPTGELFF.

This clone was detected ten times or more. The genes are TRBV6-6 and TRBJ2-2; tentative D call: TRBD1 (6 bases). Per the germline V gene, CDR1 is MNHNY and CDR2 is SVGAGI (reference sequence). This CDR3 has 13 residues. V shed 8 bases and J shed 7 bases, with 14 bases lying between them. The CDR3 nucleotides read TGTGCCAGCCAATCACAAGGGGGCGGGGAGCTGTTTTTT. Translation gives CASQSQGGGELFF.

The chain employs TRBV6-5 and TRBJ2-5; 9 nucleotides agree with TRBD1. The J call could be wrong; TRBJ2-7 is a better fit for the DNA end. This CDR3 has 15 residues. The V gene's germline CDR1 is MNHEY and CDR2 SVGAGI. The CDR3 region is CASSYRGQGGYEQYF. CDR3 nucleotides: TGTGCCAGCAGTTACCGGGGACAGGGAGGGTACGAGCAGTACTTC.

The chain carries TRBV5-1 and TRBJ1-1, with unresolved D. Germline CDR1 SGHRS, CDR2 YFSETQ. The CDR3 has 13 residues. Trimming shortened V by 5 bases and J by 1 base, and 9 bases separated the two germline ends. The CDR3 DNA is TGCGCCAGCAGACCGAGTCCGAACACTGAAGCTTTCTTT. Encoded protein: CASRPSPNTEAFF.

This clone has just a few counts. The chain couples TRBV6-6 to TRBJ2-1, with 9 positions matching TRBD1. The V and J ends lost 5 bases and 3 bases, in that order; junction bases with no gene match: 5. Germline assignment: CDR1 MNHNY and CDR2 SVGAGI (reference sequence). This CDR3 is built from 15 residues. The CDR3 bases are TGTGCCAGCAGTCAGACAGGGGGTCTCTACAATGAGCAGTTCTTC. Protein product: CASSQTGGLYNEQFF.